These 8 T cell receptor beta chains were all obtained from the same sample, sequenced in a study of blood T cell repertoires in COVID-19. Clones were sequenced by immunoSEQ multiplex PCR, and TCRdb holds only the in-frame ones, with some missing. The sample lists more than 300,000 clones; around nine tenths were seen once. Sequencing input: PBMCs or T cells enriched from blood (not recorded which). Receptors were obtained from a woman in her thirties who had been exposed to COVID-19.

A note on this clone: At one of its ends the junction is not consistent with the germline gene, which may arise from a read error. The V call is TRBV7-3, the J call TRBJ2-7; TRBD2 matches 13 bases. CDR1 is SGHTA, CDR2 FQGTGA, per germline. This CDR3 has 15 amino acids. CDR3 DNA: TGTGCCAGCAGCCTAACTAGCGGGGGGGCTTATGAGCAGTACTTC. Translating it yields CASSLTSGGAYEQYF.

CDR3 nucleotide sequence: TGTGCCTCAATGGTCCAGGGGGCTGATCAGCCCCAGCATTTT. Amino acids: CASMVQGADQPQHF. The rearrangement links TRBV6-6 to TRBJ1-5, with 8 bases that match TRBD1. The trim removed 11 bases at V and 5 bases at J, leaving 11 bases unmatched. Germline V gene data show CDR1 as MNHNY and CDR2 as SVGAGI (reference sequence). This CDR3 comprises 14 residues.

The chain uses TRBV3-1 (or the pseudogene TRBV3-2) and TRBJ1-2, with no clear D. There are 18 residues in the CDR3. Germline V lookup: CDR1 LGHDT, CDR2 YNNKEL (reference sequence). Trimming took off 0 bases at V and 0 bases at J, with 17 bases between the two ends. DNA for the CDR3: TGTGCCAGCAGCCAAGATTTCCGCGTTTCGCCGGCTAACTATGGCTACACCTTC. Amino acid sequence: CASSQDFRVSPANYGYTF.

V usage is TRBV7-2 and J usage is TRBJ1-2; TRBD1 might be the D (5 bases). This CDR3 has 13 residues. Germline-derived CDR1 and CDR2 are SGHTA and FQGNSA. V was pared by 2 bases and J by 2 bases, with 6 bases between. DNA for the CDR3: TGTGCCAGCAGCTTACCAGGGAACTATGGCTACACCTTC. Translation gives CASSLPGNYGYTF. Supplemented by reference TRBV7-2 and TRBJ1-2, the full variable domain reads GAGVSQSPSNKVTEKGKDVELRCDPISGHTALYWYRQSLGQGLEFLIYFQGNSAPDKSGLPSDRFSAERTGGSVSTLTIQRTQQEDSAVYLCASSLPGNYGYTFGSGTRLTVV.

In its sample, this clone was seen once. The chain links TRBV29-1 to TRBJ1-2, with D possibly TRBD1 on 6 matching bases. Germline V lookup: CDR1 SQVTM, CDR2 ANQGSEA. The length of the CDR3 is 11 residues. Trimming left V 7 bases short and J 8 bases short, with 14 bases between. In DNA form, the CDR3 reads TGCAGCGAAAGTACAGGGCCCGGCTACACCTTC. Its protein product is CSESTGPGYTF.

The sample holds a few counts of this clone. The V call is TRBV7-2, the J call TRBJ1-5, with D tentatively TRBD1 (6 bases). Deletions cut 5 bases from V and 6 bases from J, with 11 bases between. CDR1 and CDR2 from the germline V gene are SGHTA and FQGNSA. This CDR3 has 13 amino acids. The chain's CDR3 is CASSVDRFQPQHF. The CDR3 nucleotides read TGTGCCAGCAGCGTCGACAGGTTTCAGCCCCAGCATTTT.

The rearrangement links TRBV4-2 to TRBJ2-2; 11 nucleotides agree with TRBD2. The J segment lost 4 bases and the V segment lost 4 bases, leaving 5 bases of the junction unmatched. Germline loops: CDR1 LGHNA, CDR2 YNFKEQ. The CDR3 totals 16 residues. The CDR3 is CASSPTLAGVTGELFF. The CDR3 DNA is TGTGCCAGCAGCCCCACACTAGCGGGGGTCACCGGGGAGCTGTTTTTT.

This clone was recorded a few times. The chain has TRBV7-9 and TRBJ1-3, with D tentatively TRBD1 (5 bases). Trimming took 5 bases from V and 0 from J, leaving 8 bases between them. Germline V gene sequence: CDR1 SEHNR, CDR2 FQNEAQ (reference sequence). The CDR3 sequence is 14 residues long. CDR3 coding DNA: TGTGCCAGCAGCCACGGGGGCTCTGGAAACACCATATATTTT. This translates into CASSHGGSGNTIYF.